This TCR beta chain stems from a study of T cell repertoires and leukemia-associated antigens. About the research overall: Effective reads per sample ranged from roughly 3 to 5.5 million. Study-wide results and limits: Specificity and function of the expanded clones need further investigation. The four groups had similar numbers of Vbeta, Jbeta genes and CDR3s.

This clonotype occurred a few times. Antigen specificity is unknown. From the 5' RACE reads, TCRdb called clonotypes with MiXCR, one entry per CDR3 protein. The sample holds 11,000 or so distinct CDR3 sequences; about two fifths are singletons and the top ten take roughly 33%. The germline gives CDR1 DFQATT, CDR2 SNEGSKA (reference sequence). The CDR3 is made up of 14 amino acids. With 6 bases clipped from V and 1 base from J, the junction kept 6 bases outside the gene matches. Before use, CD3+ T cells rested overnight in serum-free medium. The chain carries TRBV20-1 and TRBJ2-7; the match to TRBD2 covers 10 bases. This sequence originates from a female donor in good health. The material sequenced was CD3+ T cells sorted from blood and cultured. The CDR3 coding sequence is TGCAGTGCCCGCTCTAGCGGGGGTTCCTACGAGCAGTACTTC. Residues: CSARSSGGSYEQYF.